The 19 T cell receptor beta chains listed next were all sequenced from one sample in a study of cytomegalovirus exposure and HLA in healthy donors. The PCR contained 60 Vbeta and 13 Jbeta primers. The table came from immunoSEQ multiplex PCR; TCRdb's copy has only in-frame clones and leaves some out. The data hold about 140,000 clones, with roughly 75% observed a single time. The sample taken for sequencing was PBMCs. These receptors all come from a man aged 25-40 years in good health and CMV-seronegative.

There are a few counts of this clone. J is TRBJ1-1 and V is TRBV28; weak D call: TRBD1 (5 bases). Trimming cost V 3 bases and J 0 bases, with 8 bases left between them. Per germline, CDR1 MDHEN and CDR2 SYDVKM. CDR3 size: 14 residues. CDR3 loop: CASSLVQVNTEAFF. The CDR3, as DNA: TGTGCCAGCAGTTTGGTACAGGTGAACACTGAAGCTTTCTTT.

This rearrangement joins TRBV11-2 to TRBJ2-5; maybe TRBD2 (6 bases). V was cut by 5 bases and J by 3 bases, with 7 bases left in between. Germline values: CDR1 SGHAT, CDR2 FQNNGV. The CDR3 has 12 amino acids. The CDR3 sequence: CASSRGEETQYF. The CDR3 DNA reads TGTGCCAGCAGCCGCGGGGAAGAGACCCAGTACTTC. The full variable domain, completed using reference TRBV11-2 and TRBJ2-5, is EAGVAQSPRYKIIEKRQSVAFWCNPISGHATLYWYQQILGQGPKLLIQFQNNGVVDDSQLPKDRFSAERLKGVDSTLKIQPAKLEDSAVYLCASSRGEETQYFGPGTRLLVL.

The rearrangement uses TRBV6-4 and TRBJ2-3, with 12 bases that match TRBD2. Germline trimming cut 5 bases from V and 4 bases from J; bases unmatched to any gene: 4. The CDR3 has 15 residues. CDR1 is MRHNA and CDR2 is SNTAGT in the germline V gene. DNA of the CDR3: TGTGCCAGCAGTCTACTAGCGGGAGGTTCAGATACGCAGTATTTT. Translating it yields CASSLLAGGSDTQYF.

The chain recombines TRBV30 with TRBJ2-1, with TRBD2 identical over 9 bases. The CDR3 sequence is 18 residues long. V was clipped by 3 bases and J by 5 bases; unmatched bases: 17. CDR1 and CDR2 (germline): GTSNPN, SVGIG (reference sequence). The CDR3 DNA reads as TGTGCCTGGAGGAAGCGAGCGGGGGGTTCTACCTTTAACAATGAGCAGTTCTTC. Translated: CAWRKRAGGSTFNNEQFF.

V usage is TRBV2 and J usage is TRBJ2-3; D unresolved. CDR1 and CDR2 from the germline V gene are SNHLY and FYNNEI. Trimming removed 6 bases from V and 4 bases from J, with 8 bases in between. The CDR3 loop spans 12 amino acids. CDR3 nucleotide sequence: TGTGCCAGCAGCCCGCCGGCAGATACGCAGTATTTT. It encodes CASSPPADTQYF.

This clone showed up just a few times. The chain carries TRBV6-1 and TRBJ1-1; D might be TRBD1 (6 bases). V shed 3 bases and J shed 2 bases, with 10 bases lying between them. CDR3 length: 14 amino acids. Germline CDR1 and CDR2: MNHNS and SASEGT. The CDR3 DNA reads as TGTGCCAGCAGTGAGCCGGGACATAACACTGAAGCTTTCTTT. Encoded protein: CASSEPGHNTEAFF.

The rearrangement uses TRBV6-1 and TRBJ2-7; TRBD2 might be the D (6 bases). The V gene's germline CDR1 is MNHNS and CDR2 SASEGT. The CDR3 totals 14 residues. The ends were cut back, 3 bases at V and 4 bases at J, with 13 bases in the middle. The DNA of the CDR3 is TGTGCCAGCAGTGAGGTGGGAGGTGTGTACGAGCAGTACTTC. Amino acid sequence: CASSEVGGVYEQYF.

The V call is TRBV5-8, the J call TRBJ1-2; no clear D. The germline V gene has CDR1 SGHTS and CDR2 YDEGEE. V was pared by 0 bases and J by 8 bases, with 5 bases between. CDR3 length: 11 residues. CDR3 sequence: CASSLVGGYTF. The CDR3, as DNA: TGTGCCAGCAGCTTGGTTGGCGGCTACACCTTC.

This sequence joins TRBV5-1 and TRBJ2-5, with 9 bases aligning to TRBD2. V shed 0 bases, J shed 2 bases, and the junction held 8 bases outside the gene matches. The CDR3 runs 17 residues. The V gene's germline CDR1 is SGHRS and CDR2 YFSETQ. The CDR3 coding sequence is TGCGCCAGCAGCTTGGCCTCGGCGGGAGGGTTTCAAGAGACCCAGTACTTC. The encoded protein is CASSLASAGGFQETQYF.

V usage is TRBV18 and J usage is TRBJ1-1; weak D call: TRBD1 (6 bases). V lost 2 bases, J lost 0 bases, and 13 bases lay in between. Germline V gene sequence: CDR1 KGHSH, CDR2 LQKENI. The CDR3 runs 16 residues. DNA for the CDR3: TGTGCCAGCTCACCAGGGGGCCAATCCATGAACACTGAAGCTTTCTTT. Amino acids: CASSPGGQSMNTEAFF.

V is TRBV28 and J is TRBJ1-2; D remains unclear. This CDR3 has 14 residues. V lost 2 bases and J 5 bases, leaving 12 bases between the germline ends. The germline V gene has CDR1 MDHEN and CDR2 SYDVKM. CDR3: CASSLPYRGYGYTF. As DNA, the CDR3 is TGTGCCAGCAGTTTACCCTATCGGGGTTATGGCTACACCTTC.

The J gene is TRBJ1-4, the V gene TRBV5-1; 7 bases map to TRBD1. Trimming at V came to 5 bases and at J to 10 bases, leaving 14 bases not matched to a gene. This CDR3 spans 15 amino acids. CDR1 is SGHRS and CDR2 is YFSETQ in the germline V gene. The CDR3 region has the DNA TGCGCCAGCAGTTTCAACCGGGACAGAAGAGGAAAACTGTTTTTT. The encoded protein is CASSFNRDRRGKLFF.

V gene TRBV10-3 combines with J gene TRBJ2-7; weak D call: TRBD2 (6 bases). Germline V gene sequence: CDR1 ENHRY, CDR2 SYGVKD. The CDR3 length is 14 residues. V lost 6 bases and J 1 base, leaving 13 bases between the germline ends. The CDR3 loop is CAIRARGSSYEQYF. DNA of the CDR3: TGTGCCATCAGGGCTCGGGGGTCATCCTACGAGCAGTACTTC.

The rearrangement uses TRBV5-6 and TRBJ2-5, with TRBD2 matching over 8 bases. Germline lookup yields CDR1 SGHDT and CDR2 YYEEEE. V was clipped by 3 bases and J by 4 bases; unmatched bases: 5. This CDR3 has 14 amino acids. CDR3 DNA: TGTGCCAGCAGCTCATGGACTAGCCGAGAGACCCAGTACTTC. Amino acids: CASSSWTSRETQYF.

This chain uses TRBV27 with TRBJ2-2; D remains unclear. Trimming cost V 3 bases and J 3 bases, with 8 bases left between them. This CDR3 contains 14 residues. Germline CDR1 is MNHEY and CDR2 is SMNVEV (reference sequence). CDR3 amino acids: CASSFFPDTGELFF. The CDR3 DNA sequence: TGTGCCAGCAGTTTTTTTCCCGACACCGGGGAGCTGTTTTTT.

CDR3 DNA: TGTGCCAGCAGTACCGGGACAGGCCACACCGGGGAGCTGTTTTTT. Amino acids: CASSTGTGHTGELFF. The genes are TRBV28 and TRBJ2-2; 8 positions agree with TRBD1. From germline, CDR1 is MDHEN and CDR2 SYDVKM. V lost 5 bases, J lost 3 bases, and 5 bases stayed unmatched. The CDR3 consists of 15 residues.

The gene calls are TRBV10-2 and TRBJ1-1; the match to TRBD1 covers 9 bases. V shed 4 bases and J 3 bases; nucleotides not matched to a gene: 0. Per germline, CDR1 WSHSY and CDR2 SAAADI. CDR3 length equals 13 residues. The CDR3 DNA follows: TGCGCCAGCAGTGGGGACAGGGACACTGAAGCTTTCTTT. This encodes CASSGDRDTEAFF.

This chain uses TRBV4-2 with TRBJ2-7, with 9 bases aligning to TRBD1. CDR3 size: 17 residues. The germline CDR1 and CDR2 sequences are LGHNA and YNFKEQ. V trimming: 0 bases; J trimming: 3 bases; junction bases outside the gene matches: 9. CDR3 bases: TGTGCCAGCAGCCAAGATGCAAGGACAGGGGTGAACTACGAGCAGTACTTC. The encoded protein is CASSQDARTGVNYEQYF.

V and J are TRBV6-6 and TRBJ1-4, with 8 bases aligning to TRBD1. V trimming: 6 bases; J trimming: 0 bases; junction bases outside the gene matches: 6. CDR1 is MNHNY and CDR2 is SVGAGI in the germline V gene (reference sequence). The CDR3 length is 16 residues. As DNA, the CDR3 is TGTGCCAGCAGAGCAGGACAGGGTTCAACTAATGAAAAACTGTTTTTT. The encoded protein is CASRAGQGSTNEKLFF.